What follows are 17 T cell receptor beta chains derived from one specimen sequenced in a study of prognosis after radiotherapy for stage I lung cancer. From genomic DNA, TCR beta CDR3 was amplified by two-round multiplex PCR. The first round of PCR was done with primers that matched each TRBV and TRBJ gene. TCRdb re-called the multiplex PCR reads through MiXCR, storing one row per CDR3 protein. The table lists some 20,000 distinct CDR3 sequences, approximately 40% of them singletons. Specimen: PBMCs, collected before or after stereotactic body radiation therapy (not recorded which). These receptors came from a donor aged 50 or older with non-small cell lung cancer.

The CDR3 coding sequence is TGTGCCAGCAGCAGTGACAGGGGATCGCCCTATAATGAAGCTTTCTTT. Its translation: CASSSDRGSPYNEAFF. This rearrangement joins TRBV6-2 or TRBV6-3 to TRBJ1-1; 8 bases fit TRBD1. The CDR3 extends over 16 amino acids. CDR1 and CDR2 from the germline V gene are MNHEY and SVGEGT. J was trimmed by 7 bases and V by 6 bases; bases with no gene match: 16.

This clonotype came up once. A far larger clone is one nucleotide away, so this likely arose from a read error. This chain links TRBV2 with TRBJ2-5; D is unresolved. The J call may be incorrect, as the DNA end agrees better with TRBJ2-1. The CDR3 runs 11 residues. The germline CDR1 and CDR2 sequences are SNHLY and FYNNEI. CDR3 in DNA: TGTGCCAGCCTGGCCTACAATGAGCAGTTCTTC. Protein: CASLAYNEQFF.

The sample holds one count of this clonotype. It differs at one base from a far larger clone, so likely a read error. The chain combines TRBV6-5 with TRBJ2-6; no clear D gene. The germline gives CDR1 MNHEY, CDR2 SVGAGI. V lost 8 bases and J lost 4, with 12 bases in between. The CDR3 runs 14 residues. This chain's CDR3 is CASSRRAGANVLTF. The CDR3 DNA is TGTGCCAGCTCTCGGCGAGCCGGGGCCAACGTCCTGACTTTC.

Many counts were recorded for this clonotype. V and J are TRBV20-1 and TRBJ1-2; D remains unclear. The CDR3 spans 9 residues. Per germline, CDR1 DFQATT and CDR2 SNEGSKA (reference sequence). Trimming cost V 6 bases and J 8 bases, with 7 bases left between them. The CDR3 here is CSAGGGYTF. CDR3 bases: TGCAGTGCCGGCGGGGGCTACACCTTC.

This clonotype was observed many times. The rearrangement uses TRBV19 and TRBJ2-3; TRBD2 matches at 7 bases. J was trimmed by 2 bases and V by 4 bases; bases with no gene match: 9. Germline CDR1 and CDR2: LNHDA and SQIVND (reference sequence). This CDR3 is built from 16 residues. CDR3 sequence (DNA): TGTGCCAGTAGTAGCCTGGAGCGGGGCTTCACAGATACGCAGTATTTT. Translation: CASSSLERGFTDTQYF.

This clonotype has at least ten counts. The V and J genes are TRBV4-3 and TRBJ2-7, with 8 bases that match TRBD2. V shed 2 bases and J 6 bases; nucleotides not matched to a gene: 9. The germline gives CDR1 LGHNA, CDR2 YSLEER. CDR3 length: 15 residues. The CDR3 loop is CASSQTLGLVGEQYF. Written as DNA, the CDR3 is TGCGCCAGCAGCCAAACTCTGGGACTAGTCGGCGAGCAGTACTTC.

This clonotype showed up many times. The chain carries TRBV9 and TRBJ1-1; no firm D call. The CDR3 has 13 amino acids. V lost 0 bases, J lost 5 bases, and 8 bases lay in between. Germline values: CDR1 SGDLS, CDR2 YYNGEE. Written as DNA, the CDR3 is TGTGCCAGCAGCGTAGAAGGAAGGACTGAAGCTTTCTTT. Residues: CASSVEGRTEAFF.

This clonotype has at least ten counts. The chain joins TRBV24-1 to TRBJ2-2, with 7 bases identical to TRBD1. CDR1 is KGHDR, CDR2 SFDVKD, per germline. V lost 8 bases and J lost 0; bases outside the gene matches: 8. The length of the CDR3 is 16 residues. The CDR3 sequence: CATKPGTDTNTGELFF. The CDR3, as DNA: TGTGCCACCAAACCGGGGACAGACACGAACACCGGGGAGCTGTTTTTT.

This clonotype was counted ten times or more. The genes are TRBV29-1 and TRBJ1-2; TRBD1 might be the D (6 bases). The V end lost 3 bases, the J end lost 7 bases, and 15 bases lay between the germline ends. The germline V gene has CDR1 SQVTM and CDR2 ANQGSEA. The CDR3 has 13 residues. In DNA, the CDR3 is TGCAGCGTTGACCTCGGGGGGGGGCTTGGCTACACCTTC. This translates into CSVDLGGGLGYTF. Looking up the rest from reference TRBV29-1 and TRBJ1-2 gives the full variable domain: SAVISQKPSRDICQRGTSLTIQCQVDSQVTMMFWYRQQPGQSLTLIATANQGSEATYESGFVIDKFPISRPNLTFSTLTVSNMSPEDSSIYLCSVDLGGGLGYTFGSGTRLTVV.

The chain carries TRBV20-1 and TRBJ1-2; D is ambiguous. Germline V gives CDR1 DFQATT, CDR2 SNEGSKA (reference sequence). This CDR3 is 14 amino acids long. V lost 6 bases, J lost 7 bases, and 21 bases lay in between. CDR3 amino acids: CSARPSHSLSGYTF. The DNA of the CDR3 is TGCAGTGCCAGACCATCCCACAGTTTGAGTGGCTACACCTTC.

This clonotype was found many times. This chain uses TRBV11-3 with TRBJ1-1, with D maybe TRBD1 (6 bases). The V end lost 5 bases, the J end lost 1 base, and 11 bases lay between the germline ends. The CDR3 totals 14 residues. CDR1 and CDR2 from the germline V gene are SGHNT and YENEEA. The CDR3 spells CASSNRVGNTEAFF. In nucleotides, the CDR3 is TGTGCCAGCAGCAACAGGGTTGGGAACACTGAAGCTTTCTTT.

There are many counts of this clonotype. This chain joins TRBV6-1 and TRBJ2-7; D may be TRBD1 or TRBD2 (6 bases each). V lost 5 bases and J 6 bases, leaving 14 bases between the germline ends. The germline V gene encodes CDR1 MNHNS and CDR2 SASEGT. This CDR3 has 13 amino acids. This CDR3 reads CASSRGQGSEQYF. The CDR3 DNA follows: TGTGCCAGCAGTCGGGGGCAGGGGTCCGAGCAGTACTTC.

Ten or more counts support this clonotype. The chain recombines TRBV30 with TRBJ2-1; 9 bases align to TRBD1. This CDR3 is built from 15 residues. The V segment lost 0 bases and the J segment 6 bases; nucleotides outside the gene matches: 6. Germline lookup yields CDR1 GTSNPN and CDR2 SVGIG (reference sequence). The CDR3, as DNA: TGTGCCTGGAGTGTATGGGACAGGGAGCTCAATGAGCAGTTCTTC. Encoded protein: CAWSVWDRELNEQFF.

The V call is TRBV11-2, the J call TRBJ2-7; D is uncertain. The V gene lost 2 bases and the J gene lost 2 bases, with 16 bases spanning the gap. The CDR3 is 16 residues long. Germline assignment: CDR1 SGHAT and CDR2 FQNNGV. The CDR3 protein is CASSLSLEGIAYEQYF. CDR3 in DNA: TGTGCCAGCAGCTTAAGCTTAGAAGGAATCGCCTACGAGCAGTACTTC.

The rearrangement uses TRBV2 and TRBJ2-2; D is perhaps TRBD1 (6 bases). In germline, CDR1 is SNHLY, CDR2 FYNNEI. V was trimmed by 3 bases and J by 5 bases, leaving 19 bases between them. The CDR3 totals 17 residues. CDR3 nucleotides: TGTGCCAGCAGTGACCAAAGGACAGCCACCCGGACCGGGGAGCTGTTTTTT. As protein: CASSDQRTATRTGELFF.

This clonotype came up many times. CDR3: CASSRRDSEETQYF. The CDR3 nucleotides read TGTGCCAGCAGCCGCCGGGACTCGGAAGAGACCCAGTACTTC. V gene TRBV27 combines with J gene TRBJ2-5, with a possible D match to TRBD2 (6 bases). The CDR3 runs to 14 residues. Deletions cut 6 bases from V and 3 bases from J, with 14 bases between. Germline V lookup: CDR1 MNHEY, CDR2 SMNVEV (reference sequence).

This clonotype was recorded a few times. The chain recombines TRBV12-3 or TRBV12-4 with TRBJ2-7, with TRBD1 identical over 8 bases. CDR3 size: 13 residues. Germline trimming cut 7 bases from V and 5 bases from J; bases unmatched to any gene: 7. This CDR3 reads CASNTGQADEQYF. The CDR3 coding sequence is TGTGCCAGCAATACGGGACAGGCCGACGAGCAGTACTTC.